This TCR beta chain was sequenced for a study of CD8+ T cells in alopecia areata (dated by TCRdb to the late 2010s). Study-wide context: Treated patients were enrolled in an open-label pilot trial of oral tofacitinib, 5 to 10 mg twice daily, for moderate-to-severe alopecia areata. Scalp tissue and sorted CD4+ and CD8+ peripheral blood T cells from patchy and totalis/universalis alopecia areata patients and from healthy controls were covered by human TCRbeta sequencing. Tofacitinib was administered for 6 to 18 months, and 6 months of follow-up off drug were then conducted to assess delayed response and recurrence. The study used high-throughput TCRbeta sequencing to examine T cell clonal expansion in alopecia areata, in both the C3H/HeJ mouse model and human patients. Tofacitinib-treated patients had biopsies at baseline and at 4 and 24 weeks of treatment, with a later scalp biopsy in several patients. The SALT score, which quantifies the percentage of affected scalp surface area, was used to measure disease severity in treated patients. RNA came from the PAXgene miRNA kit for fixed scalp, the miRNeasy kit for PBMCs, and the RNeasy kit for mouse skin. Scalp clonality was compared among normal scalp (n=4), patchy alopecia areata scalp (n=8), and alopecia totalis/universalis scalp (n=8). TCRbeta CDR3 regions were amplified by immunoSEQ multiplex PCR using 35 Vbeta forward and 13 Jbeta reverse primers. Here is what the overall study found, with its caveats: Shared TCR sequences between patients were less evident than in mice, which may be partly attributable to HLA diversity in the patient population. Many expanded lesional clones were found to persist in scalp and blood during tofacitinib treatment, and relapse after treatment cessation may be partly explained by this persistence. Because the treated cohort was small and included a single nonresponder, larger studies are needed to assess links between baseline CD8+ expansion and response. Unlike mouse skin, where gammadelta T cells dominate, normal human skin contains resident alphabeta T cells that get sequenced too, which complicates analysis of the scalp TCR repertoire. Tofacitinib significantly lowered scalp clonality and the number of expanded CD8+ clones among the top 100 scalp clones. Higher clonality and more expanded CD8+ clones were observed in lesional scalp than in normal scalp, particularly in alopecia totalis/universalis, a finding suggestive of antigenic drive.

Taken from the germline V gene, the CDR1 and CDR2 loops are MNHNS and SASEGT. The CDR3, from cysteine to phenylalanine, totals 13 residues. Only the CDR3 portion is preserved as DNA: 39 bases, with reading frame beginning at the first base. Trimming leaves V shorter by 6 bases and J shorter by 10 bases, with the junction holding 7 bases beyond the gene matches. Receptor libraries were prepared by the immunoSEQ multiplex PCR assay. RNA was extracted from all samples and reverse transcribed into cDNA, which served as template for TCR sequencing. First-strand cDNA was synthesized with SuperScript III using a 2:1 mix of oligo-dT and random hexamers. A synthetic immune receptor repertoire was used to measure amplification bias, and any remaining bias was corrected computationally. Per the original workflow: After raw reads were preprocessed to remove errors, the CDR3 was defined following IMGT conventions as running from the conserved cysteine to phenylalanine. Clonality was computed by normalizing Shannon entropy by log2 of the number of productive unique TCRs and subtracting the result from 1. CD4 or CD8 identity of scalp clones was inferred by cross-referencing scalp TCRbeta sequences with sorted blood CD4 and CD8 repertoires. In its TCRdb copy, this immuneACCESS table keeps in-frame sequences only and misses some clones. Where compared with another copy, unresolved V genes explain less than half of these, and the others have no known cause. From that table come the V and J calls and clone size; the DNA was used to work out D and trimming. Present in this sample are 150,000 to 200,000 clones, roughly 58% of which were seen just once. About a sixth of the sample comes from the top ten.

The treatment or condition label, read with the paper, signifies: oral pan-JAK inhibitor, 5-10 mg twice daily. Lesional scalp punch biopsies and peripheral blood were collected from alopecia areata patients. PBMCs were isolated by density centrifugation and stained for CD3, CD4 and CD8, after which CD4+ and CD8+ T cells were sorted on a FACSAria. For this clone: No cognate antigen has been identified for it. Base quality data are lacking; no much larger clone is found one base away.

This TCR derives from a human donor with alopecia areata. The chain was built from TRBV6-1 and TRBJ2-2, and 8 bases in between align with TRBD2. The sequencing used CD4+ T cells sorted from blood, collected at approximately week 60, from a patient treated with tofacitinib. Read as DNA, the sequence is TGTGCCAGCAGCCGGACTAGCTGGTTGGAGCTGTTTTTT. Its protein reads: CASSRTSWLELFF.